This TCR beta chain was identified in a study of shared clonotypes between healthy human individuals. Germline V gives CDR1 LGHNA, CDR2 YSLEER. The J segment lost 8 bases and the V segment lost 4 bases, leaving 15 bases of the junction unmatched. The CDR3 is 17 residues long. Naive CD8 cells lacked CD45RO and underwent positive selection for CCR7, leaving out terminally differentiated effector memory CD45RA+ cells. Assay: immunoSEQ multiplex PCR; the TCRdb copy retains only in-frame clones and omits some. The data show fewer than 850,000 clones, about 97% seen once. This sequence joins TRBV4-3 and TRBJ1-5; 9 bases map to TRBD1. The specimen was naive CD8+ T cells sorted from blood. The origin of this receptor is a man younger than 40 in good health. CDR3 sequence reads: CASSPDSGTGKLKPQHF. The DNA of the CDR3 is TGCGCCAGCAGCCCAGACTCCGGGACAGGGAAATTGAAGCCCCAGCATTTT.